This T cell receptor (beta chain) is drawn from a study of neurological immune-mediated disorders. Sequencing runs each yielded over 160 million TCR-beta sequences from 15-18 subjects. TCRdb re-called the 5' RACE reads through MiXCR, storing one row per CDR3 protein. The sample comprises 15,000 to 20,000 distinct CDR3 sequences, about 10% of which are singletons, and 29% rests with the top ten. As healthy controls, volunteers from a blood bank in Maryland, USA, were used. Each sorted-subset library came from some 1.1 million CD4+ or CD8+ T cells. CDR1 and CDR2 from the germline V gene are SEHNR and FQNEAQ (reference sequence). V dropped 1 base and J dropped 5 bases, with 12 bases sitting between them. The CDR3 totals 15 residues. This clonotype was seen many times. Its antigen is not identified. Study observations and caveats: Across subjects, expanded clones had no CDR3 amino acid sequences in common, pointing to private repertoires in all groups.

The chain employs TRBV7-9 and TRBJ2-1; D gene unclear. The source of this sequence is a woman aged 50 to 65 in good health. Sequencing was performed on CD8+ T cells from blood. This CDR3 is CASSLGAPLHNEQFF. The CDR3 bases are TGTGCCAGCAGCTTAGGTGCCCCGCTGCACAATGAGCAGTTCTTC.